The rows below give T cell receptor beta chains drawn from one sample of a study of neurological immune-mediated disorders. Using its own MiXCR run on the 5' RACE reads, TCRdb lists one record per CDR3 protein. The sample consists of fewer than 55,000 distinct CDR3 sequences, about 9% of them appearing once. The sequenced sample consisted of PBMCs. Every receptor here comes from a woman aged 40 to 50 in good health. Both conserved end residues are part of each CDR3. Fields, in order: CDR3 DNA, CDR3 protein, clone size, CDR3 length, D gene, V gene, J gene. D genes are given only for firm matches. Clone size is shown for a subset of rows, as once, few, many or a class of expanded clone.

CDR3 DNA: TGCGCCAGCAGCCAAGGGCACATTCAGTACTTC
CDR3 protein: CASSQGHIQYF
clone size: many
CDR3 length: 11
D gene: -
V gene: TRBV4-1
J gene: TRBJ2-4

CDR3 DNA: TGTGCCAGCAGCAACCGGAAGGGCACTGGGGCCAACGTCCTGACTTTC
CDR3 protein: CASSNRKGTGANVLTF
clone size: many
CDR3 length: 16
D gene: -
V gene: TRBV9
J gene: TRBJ2-6

CDR3 DNA: TGCGCCAGCAGCTTTTTGGGGGAAGAGACCCAGTACTTC
CDR3 protein: CASSFLGEETQYF
clone size: many
CDR3 length: 13
D gene: -
V gene: TRBV5-1
J gene: TRBJ2-5

CDR3 DNA: TGTGCCAGCAGCTTAGTAGGCGGAAACTACAATGAGCAGTTCTTC
CDR3 protein: CASSLVGGNYNEQFF
clone size: many
CDR3 length: 15
D gene: -
V gene: TRBV7-2
J gene: TRBJ2-1

CDR3 DNA: TGCGCCAGCAGCTTGGATGGGGGGGCCACAGATACGCAGTATTTT
CDR3 protein: CASSLDGGATDTQYF
clone size: many
CDR3 length: 15
D gene: -
V gene: TRBV5-1
J gene: TRBJ2-3

CDR3 DNA: TGTGCCAGCTCACCGGAGAGCACAGATACGCAGTATTTT
CDR3 protein: CASSPESTDTQYF
clone size: -
CDR3 length: 13
D gene: -
V gene: TRBV18
J gene: TRBJ2-3

CDR3 DNA: TGTGCCACCAGCTCCCGGGACGGCTTTGGCTACACCTTC
CDR3 protein: CATSSRDGFGYTF
clone size: many
CDR3 length: 13
D gene: -
V gene: TRBV15
J gene: TRBJ1-2

CDR3 DNA: TGCGCCAGCAGCCAAGAAAGGCTAGCGGGACACCGCTCCTACGAGCAGTACTTC
CDR3 protein: CASSQERLAGHRSYEQYF
clone size: -
CDR3 length: 18
D gene: TRBD2
V gene: TRBV4-3
J gene: TRBJ2-7

CDR3 DNA: TGCAGCGTAAACAGGGGCCCTGACTATGGCTACACCTTC
CDR3 protein: CSVNRGPDYGYTF
clone size: many
CDR3 length: 13
D gene: TRBD1
V gene: TRBV29-1
J gene: TRBJ1-2

CDR3 DNA: TGTGCCAGCAGCTTAGTGGCAGGGAACAATCAGCCCCAGCATTTT
CDR3 protein: CASSLVAGNNQPQHF
clone size: many
CDR3 length: 15
D gene: -
V gene: TRBV7-2
J gene: TRBJ1-5

CDR3 DNA: TGTGCCAGCAGCTTAGGAGCGGGAGTGGCAGATACGCAGTATTTT
CDR3 protein: CASSLGAGVADTQYF
clone size: many
CDR3 length: 15
D gene: TRBD2
V gene: TRBV7-3
J gene: TRBJ2-3

CDR3 DNA: TGTGCCACCAGCAACCCTTGGACAGGGAAGATTACAGATACGCAGTATTTT
CDR3 protein: CATSNPWTGKITDTQYF
clone size: many
CDR3 length: 17
D gene: TRBD1
V gene: TRBV24-1
J gene: TRBJ2-3

CDR3 DNA: TGTGCCAGCAGCGTACTGGGCGGGGGGGGACAGCCCCAGCATTTT
CDR3 protein: CASSVLGGGGQPQHF
clone size: many
CDR3 length: 15
D gene: -
V gene: TRBV7-2
J gene: TRBJ1-5

CDR3 DNA: TGTGCCAGCAGCTTTGCGAGGGGTAATACGCAGTATTTT
CDR3 protein: CASSFARGNTQYF
clone size: many
CDR3 length: 13
D gene: -
V gene: TRBV7-3
J gene: TRBJ2-3

CDR3 DNA: TGTGCCAGCAGCTTGCGGGGGGGCAATGAGCAGTTCTTC
CDR3 protein: CASSLRGGNEQFF
clone size: many
CDR3 length: 13
D gene: TRBD2
V gene: TRBV2
J gene: TRBJ2-1

CDR3 DNA: TGTGCCAGCAGCGTGGATTCACACACCGGGGAGCTGTTTTTT
CDR3 protein: CASSVDSHTGELFF
clone size: many
CDR3 length: 14
D gene: -
V gene: TRBV7-6
J gene: TRBJ2-2

CDR3 DNA: TGTGCCAGCAGCTACACAGGGGCGGGAGATACGCAGTATTTT
CDR3 protein: CASSYTGAGDTQYF
clone size: many
CDR3 length: 14
D gene: TRBD1
V gene: TRBV7-8
J gene: TRBJ2-3

CDR3 DNA: TGTGCCAGCAGTTTGGCTAGCGGGAGAACAGATACGCAGTATTTT
CDR3 protein: CASSLASGRTDTQYF
clone size: many
CDR3 length: 15
D gene: TRBD2
V gene: TRBV12-3/TRBV12-4
J gene: TRBJ2-3

CDR3 DNA: TGTGCCAGCAGGGACAGCAATCAGCCCCAGCATTTT
CDR3 protein: CASRDSNQPQHF
clone size: -
CDR3 length: 12
D gene: -
V gene: TRBV6-2/TRBV6-3
J gene: TRBJ1-5

CDR3 DNA: TGCGCCAGCAGAACCCAAGCGTCCTCCTACGAGCAGTACTTC
CDR3 protein: CASRTQASSYEQYF
clone size: -
CDR3 length: 14
D gene: -
V gene: TRBV5-1
J gene: TRBJ2-7

CDR3 DNA: TGCGCCAGCAGCTTGGCCCTGGGGTCTTATGGCTACACCTTC
CDR3 protein: CASSLALGSYGYTF
clone size: many
CDR3 length: 14
D gene: -
V gene: TRBV5-1
J gene: TRBJ1-2

CDR3 DNA: TGTGCCAGCAGCTTAGGACCGAAGAACACTGAAGCTTTCTTT
CDR3 protein: CASSLGPKNTEAFF
clone size: many
CDR3 length: 14
D gene: -
V gene: TRBV5-8
J gene: TRBJ1-1

CDR3 DNA: TGTGCCAGCAGCCCAAAATTACCGGGACACAGCAATCAGCCCCAGCATTTT
CDR3 protein: CASSPKLPGHSNQPQHF
clone size: many
CDR3 length: 17
D gene: -
V gene: TRBV7-2
J gene: TRBJ1-5

CDR3 DNA: TGCGCCAGCAGCCAAGATCGGGGGAGGTGGGTGAACACTGAAGCTTTCTTT
CDR3 protein: CASSQDRGRWVNTEAFF
clone size: -
CDR3 length: 17
D gene: -
V gene: TRBV4-1
J gene: TRBJ1-1

CDR3 DNA: TGTGCCACCAGCCGAGAGAGGTCAGGCTCTCAGCCCCAGCATTTT
CDR3 protein: CATSRERSGSQPQHF
clone size: many
CDR3 length: 15
D gene: -
V gene: TRBV15
J gene: TRBJ1-5

CDR3 DNA: TGTGCCAGCAGCAAAGGAGCCGGGGTTGAGCAGTTCTTC
CDR3 protein: CASSKGAGVEQFF
clone size: many
CDR3 length: 13
D gene: -
V gene: TRBV7-8
J gene: TRBJ2-1

CDR3 DNA: TGCGCCAGCAGCCAACAGGGCATTGGCACAGATACGCAGTATTTT
CDR3 protein: CASSQQGIGTDTQYF
clone size: many
CDR3 length: 15
D gene: -
V gene: TRBV4-3
J gene: TRBJ2-3

CDR3 DNA: TGCAGCGTCCGCCGGGACCTGGCGGGGTACGGCTACACCTTC
CDR3 protein: CSVRRDLAGYGYTF
clone size: many
CDR3 length: 14
D gene: -
V gene: TRBV29-1
J gene: TRBJ1-2

CDR3 DNA: TGTGCCAGCAGTTTTCGCATGAAGGGTCGTAGGCCCTACGAGCAGTACTTC
CDR3 protein: CASSFRMKGRRPYEQYF
clone size: many
CDR3 length: 17
D gene: -
V gene: TRBV28
J gene: TRBJ2-7

CDR3 DNA: TGTGCCAGCAGAGCAGCTTCGGATACGCAGTATTTT
CDR3 protein: CASRAASDTQYF
clone size: many
CDR3 length: 12
D gene: -
V gene: TRBV25-1
J gene: TRBJ2-3

CDR3 DNA: TGTGCCAGCAGTACTAGCTCCTACGAGCAGTACTTC
CDR3 protein: CASSTSSYEQYF
clone size: many
CDR3 length: 12
D gene: -
V gene: TRBV2
J gene: TRBJ2-7

CDR3 DNA: TGCAGCGTTGAAGAATCCCGAGTTAGGACAGAGACCCAGTACTTC
CDR3 protein: CSVEESRVRTETQYF
clone size: many
CDR3 length: 15
D gene: -
V gene: TRBV29-1
J gene: TRBJ2-5

CDR3 DNA: TGTGCCAGCAACGCTACAGGGCCTGGCTACACCTTC
CDR3 protein: CASNATGPGYTF
clone size: -
CDR3 length: 12
D gene: -
V gene: TRBV14
J gene: TRBJ1-2

CDR3 DNA: TGCAGTGCTAGAGATCCCGGTAATGATTACGAGCAGTACTTC
CDR3 protein: CSARDPGNDYEQYF
clone size: many
CDR3 length: 14
D gene: -
V gene: TRBV20-1
J gene: TRBJ2-7

CDR3 DNA: TGCGCCAGCAGCCAAGAGACTGGAGTGGAGCAAGAGACCCAGTACTTC
CDR3 protein: CASSQETGVEQETQYF
clone size: many
CDR3 length: 16
D gene: -
V gene: TRBV4-3
J gene: TRBJ2-5

CDR3 DNA: TGCAGTGCTAGAGATCTGATAGCGGGGGGGCAATCGGGCACAGATACGCAGTATTTT
CDR3 protein: CSARDLIAGGQSGTDTQYF
clone size: many
CDR3 length: 19
D gene: TRBD2
V gene: TRBV20-1
J gene: TRBJ2-3

CDR3 DNA: TGTGCCAGCAGCTCTAGGACAGGGGAGACCCAGTACTTC
CDR3 protein: CASSSRTGETQYF
clone size: many
CDR3 length: 13
D gene: TRBD1
V gene: TRBV7-3
J gene: TRBJ2-5

CDR3 DNA: TGTGCCAGCTCACATGGTTCCTACGAGCAGTACTTC
CDR3 protein: CASSHGSYEQYF
clone size: many
CDR3 length: 12
D gene: -
V gene: TRBV18
J gene: TRBJ2-7

CDR3 DNA: TGTGCCAGCAGTCTGCACAGCGAAGAGACCCAGTACTTC
CDR3 protein: CASSLHSEETQYF
clone size: many
CDR3 length: 13
D gene: -
V gene: TRBV12-3/TRBV12-4
J gene: TRBJ2-5

CDR3 DNA: TGCGCCAGCAGCCCACTCGGGACAGGGACTATGAACACTGAAGCTTTCTTT
CDR3 protein: CASSPLGTGTMNTEAFF
clone size: few
CDR3 length: 17
D gene: TRBD1
V gene: TRBV5-1
J gene: TRBJ1-1

CDR3 DNA: TGCGCCAGCAGCCCCGGGGGCTCCATCGCCTACGAGCAGTACTTC
CDR3 protein: CASSPGGSIAYEQYF
clone size: many
CDR3 length: 15
D gene: -
V gene: TRBV5-1
J gene: TRBJ2-7

CDR3 DNA: TGCGCCAGCAGCCAAGATCGTCCGGGAGAAGGTGGAGAGCAGTACTTC
CDR3 protein: CASSQDRPGEGGEQYF
clone size: many
CDR3 length: 16
D gene: -
V gene: TRBV4-3
J gene: TRBJ2-7

CDR3 DNA: TGTGCCAGCAGCAGGGACAGTTTAAGGGAAGCTTTCTTT
CDR3 protein: CASSRDSLREAFF
clone size: many
CDR3 length: 13
D gene: TRBD1
V gene: TRBV6-6
J gene: TRBJ1-1

CDR3 DNA: TGCAGTGCGCGTATTAGTGAGTACAGGAACACTGAAGCTTTCTTT
CDR3 protein: CSARISEYRNTEAFF
clone size: -
CDR3 length: 15
D gene: -
V gene: TRBV20-1
J gene: TRBJ1-1

CDR3 DNA: TGTGCCAGCAGTTCGGGGGGGGGAGACGAGCAGTACTTC
CDR3 protein: CASSSGGGDEQYF
clone size: many
CDR3 length: 13
D gene: TRBD2
V gene: TRBV12-3/TRBV12-4
J gene: TRBJ2-7

CDR3 DNA: TGTGCCAGCAGCTTAGTCTCAGGGGCGGACACTGAAGCTTTCTTT
CDR3 protein: CASSLVSGADTEAFF
clone size: many
CDR3 length: 15
D gene: -
V gene: TRBV7-2
J gene: TRBJ1-1

CDR3 DNA: TGTGCCAGCAGTTCTGGGAGGAGGGACGGCCACATTCAGTACTTC
CDR3 protein: CASSSGRRDGHIQYF
clone size: many
CDR3 length: 15
D gene: -
V gene: TRBV6-5
J gene: TRBJ2-4

CDR3 DNA: TGTGCCAGCAGTTCGTCAATCGGCGCAACTAATGAAAAACTGTTTTTT
CDR3 protein: CASSSSIGATNEKLFF
clone size: few
CDR3 length: 16
D gene: -
V gene: TRBV6-5
J gene: TRBJ1-4

CDR3 DNA: TGTGCCACCAGCAGAGGACTAGCGGCTAATGAGCAATTCTTC
CDR3 protein: CATSRGLAANEQFF
clone size: -
CDR3 length: 14
D gene: TRBD2
V gene: TRBV15
J gene: TRBJ2-1

CDR3 DNA: TGTGCCAGCCAGACAGGGGGCGGTGGGGAGACCCAGTACTTC
CDR3 protein: CASQTGGGGETQYF
clone size: many
CDR3 length: 14
D gene: TRBD1
V gene: TRBV5-6
J gene: TRBJ2-5

CDR3 DNA: TGTGCCGCATCAAGGGACACTGAAGCTTTCTTT
CDR3 protein: CAASRDTEAFF
clone size: many
CDR3 length: 11
D gene: -
V gene: TRBV10-3
J gene: TRBJ1-1